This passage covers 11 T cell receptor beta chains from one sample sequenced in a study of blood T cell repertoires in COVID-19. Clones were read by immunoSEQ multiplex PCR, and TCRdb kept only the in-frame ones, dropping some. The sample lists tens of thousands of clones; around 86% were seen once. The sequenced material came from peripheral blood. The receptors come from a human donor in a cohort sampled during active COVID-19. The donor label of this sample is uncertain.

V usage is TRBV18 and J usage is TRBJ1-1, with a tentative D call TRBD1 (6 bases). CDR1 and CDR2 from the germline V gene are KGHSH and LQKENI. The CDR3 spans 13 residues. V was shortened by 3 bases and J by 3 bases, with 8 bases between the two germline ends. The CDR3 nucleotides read TGTGCCAGCTCACCGTACAGGGACACTGAAGCTTTCTTT. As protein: CASSPYRDTEAFF.

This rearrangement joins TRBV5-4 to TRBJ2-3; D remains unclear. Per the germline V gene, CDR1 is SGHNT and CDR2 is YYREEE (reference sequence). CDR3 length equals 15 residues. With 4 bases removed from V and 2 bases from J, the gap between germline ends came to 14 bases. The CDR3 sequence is CASSGPSAYTDTQYF. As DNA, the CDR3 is TGTGCCAGCAGCGGCCCAAGCGCGTACACAGATACGCAGTATTTT.

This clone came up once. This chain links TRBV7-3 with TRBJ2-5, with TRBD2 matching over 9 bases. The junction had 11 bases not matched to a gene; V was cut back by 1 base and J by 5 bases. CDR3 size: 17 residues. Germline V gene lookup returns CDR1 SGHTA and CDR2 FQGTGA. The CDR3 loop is CASSLRGSGGPGETQYF. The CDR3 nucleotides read TGTGCCAGCAGCTTAAGGGGTAGCGGGGGCCCTGGGGAGACCCAGTACTTC.

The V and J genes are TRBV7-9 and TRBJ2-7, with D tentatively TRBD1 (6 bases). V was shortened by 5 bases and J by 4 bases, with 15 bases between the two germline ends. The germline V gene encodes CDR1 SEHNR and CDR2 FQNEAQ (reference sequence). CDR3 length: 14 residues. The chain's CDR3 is CASSRVDSTYEQYF. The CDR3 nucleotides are TGTGCCAGCAGCCGGGTGGACAGTACTTACGAGCAGTACTTC.

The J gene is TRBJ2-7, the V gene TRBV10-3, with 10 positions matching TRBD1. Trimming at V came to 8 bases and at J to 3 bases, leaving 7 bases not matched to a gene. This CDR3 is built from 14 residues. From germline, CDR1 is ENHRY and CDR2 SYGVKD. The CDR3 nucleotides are TGTGCCATCGGGGATGGACAGGGGGTCTACGAGCAGTACTTC. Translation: CAIGDGQGVYEQYF.

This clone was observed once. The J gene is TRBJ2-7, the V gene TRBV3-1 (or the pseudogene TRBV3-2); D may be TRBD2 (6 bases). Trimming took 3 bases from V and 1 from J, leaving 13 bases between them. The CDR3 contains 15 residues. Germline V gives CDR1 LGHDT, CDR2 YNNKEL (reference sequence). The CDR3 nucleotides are TGTGCCAGCAGCCAGTCCGGGACTCTTTCCTACGAGCAGTACTTC. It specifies CASSQSGTLSYEQYF.

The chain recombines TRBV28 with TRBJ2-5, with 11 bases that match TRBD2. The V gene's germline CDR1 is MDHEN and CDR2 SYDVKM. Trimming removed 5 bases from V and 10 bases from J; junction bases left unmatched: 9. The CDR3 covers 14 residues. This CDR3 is CASSTPASGGNQYF. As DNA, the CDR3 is TGTGCCAGCAGTACCCCCGCTAGCGGGGGGAACCAGTACTTC.

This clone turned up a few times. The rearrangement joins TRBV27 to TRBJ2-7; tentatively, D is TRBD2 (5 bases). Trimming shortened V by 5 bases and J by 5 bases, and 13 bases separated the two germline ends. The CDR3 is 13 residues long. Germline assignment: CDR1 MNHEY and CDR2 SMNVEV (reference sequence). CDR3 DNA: TGTGCCAGCAGTCCCTCGGGGTTACACGAGCAGTACTTC. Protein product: CASSPSGLHEQYF.

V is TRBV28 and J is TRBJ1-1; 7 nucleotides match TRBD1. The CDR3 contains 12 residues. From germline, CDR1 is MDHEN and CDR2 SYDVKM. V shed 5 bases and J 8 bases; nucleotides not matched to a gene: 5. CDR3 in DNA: TGTGCCAGCAGTCAAGGGACAGCAGAAGCTTTCTTT. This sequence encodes CASSQGTAEAFF.

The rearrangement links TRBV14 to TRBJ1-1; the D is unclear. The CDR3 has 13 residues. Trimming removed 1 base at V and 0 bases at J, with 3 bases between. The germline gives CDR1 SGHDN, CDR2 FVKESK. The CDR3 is CASSQVLNTEAFF. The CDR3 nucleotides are TGTGCCAGCAGCCAAGTCTTGAACACTGAAGCTTTCTTT.

The CDR3 DNA sequence: TGCGCCAGCAGCCAAGACAGGACAGGGGGCAGGGATACGCAGTATTTT. Protein sequence: CASSQDRTGGRDTQYF. The chain employs TRBV4-1 and TRBJ2-3; 11 bases are shared with TRBD1. Germline CDR1 MGHRA, CDR2 YSYEKL. V shed 0 bases and J 6 bases; nucleotides not matched to a gene: 5. This CDR3 is built from 16 residues.